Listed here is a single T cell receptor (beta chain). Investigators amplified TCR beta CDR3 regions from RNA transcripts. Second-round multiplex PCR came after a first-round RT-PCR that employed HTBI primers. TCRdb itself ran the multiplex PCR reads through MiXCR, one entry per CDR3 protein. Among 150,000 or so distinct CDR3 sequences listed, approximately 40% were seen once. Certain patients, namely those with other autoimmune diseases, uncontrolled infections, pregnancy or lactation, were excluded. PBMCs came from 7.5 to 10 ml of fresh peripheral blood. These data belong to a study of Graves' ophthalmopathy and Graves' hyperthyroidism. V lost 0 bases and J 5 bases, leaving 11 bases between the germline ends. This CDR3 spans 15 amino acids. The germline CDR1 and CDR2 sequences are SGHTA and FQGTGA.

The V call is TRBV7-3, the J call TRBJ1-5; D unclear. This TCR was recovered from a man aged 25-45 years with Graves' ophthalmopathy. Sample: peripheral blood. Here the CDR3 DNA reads TGTGCCAGCAGCTTAACCGATCCCTGGGATCAGCCCCAGCATTTT. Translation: CASSLTDPWDQPQHF.